One T cell receptor (beta chain) is described in this entry. The antigen is unknown. Sampling of each donor yielded at least one pre-ART PBMC sample and at least two post-ART PBMC samples. The sample comes from a study of long-term antiretroviral therapy in people with HIV. Germline V gene lookup returns CDR1 ENHRY and CDR2 SYGVKD. V was cut by 7 bases and J by 1 base, with 7 bases left in between. This CDR3 region has 12 residues. Sequencing relied on immunoSEQ assay v3.0, run at survey level. Assay used: immunoSEQ multiplex PCR; TCRdb lists only in-frame clones, some missing. The data contain tens of thousands of clones, around 96% of them singletons. Study-wide results and limits: All time points showed a repertoire dominated by clones expanded before ART.

This rearrangement joins TRBV10-3 to TRBJ1-1; D unclear. Sequenced material: unsorted PBMCs, taken 3.7 years after starting antiretroviral therapy. The TCR sequence derives from a woman between 50 and 59 years old with HIV. CDR3 protein: CAIKPENTEAFF. Here the CDR3 DNA reads TGTGCCATCAAGCCGGAGAACACTGAAGCTTTCTTT.